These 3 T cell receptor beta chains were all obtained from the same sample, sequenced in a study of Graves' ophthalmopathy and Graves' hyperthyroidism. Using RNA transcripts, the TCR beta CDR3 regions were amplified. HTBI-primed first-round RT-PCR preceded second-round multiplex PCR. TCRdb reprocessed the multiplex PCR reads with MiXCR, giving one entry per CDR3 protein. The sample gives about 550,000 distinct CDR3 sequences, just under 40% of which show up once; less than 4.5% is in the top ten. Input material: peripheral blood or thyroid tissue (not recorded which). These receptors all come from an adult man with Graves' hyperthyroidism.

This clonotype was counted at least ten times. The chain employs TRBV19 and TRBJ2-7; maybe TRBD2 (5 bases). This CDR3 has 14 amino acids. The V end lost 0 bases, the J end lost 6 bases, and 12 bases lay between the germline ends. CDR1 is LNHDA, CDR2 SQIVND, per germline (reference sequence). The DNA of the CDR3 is TGTGCCAGTAGTATAGATCTATCGGCGGGCGAGCAGTACTTC. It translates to CASSIDLSAGEQYF.

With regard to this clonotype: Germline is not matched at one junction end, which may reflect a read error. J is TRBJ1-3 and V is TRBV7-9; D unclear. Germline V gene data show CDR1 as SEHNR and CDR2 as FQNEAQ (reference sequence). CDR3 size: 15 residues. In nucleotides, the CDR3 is TGTGCCAGCAGCTCCCCAGGTGGAGCTGGTAACACCATATATTTT. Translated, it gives CASSSPGGAGNTIYF.

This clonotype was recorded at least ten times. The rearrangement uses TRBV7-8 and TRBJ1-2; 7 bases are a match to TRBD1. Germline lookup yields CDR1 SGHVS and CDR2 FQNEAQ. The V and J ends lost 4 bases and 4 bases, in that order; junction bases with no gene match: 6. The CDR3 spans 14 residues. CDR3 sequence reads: CASSSQGTVYGYTF. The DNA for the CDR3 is TGTGCCAGCAGCTCACAAGGGACAGTCTATGGCTACACCTTC.